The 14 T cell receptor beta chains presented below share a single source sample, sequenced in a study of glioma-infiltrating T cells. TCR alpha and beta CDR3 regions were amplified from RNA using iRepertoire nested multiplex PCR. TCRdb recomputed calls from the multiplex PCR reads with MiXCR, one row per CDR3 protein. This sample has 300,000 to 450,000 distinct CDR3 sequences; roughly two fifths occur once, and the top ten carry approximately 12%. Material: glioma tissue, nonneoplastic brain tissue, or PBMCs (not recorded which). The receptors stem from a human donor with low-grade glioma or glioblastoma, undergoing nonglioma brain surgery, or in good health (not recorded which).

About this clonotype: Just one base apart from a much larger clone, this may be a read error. The CDR3 DNA reads as TGTGCCAGCAGTTTATATCCCCCCGGGGTGTCCCCTGGAAACACCATATATTTT. This sequence encodes CASSLYPPGVSPGNTIYF. This sequence joins TRBV27 and TRBJ1-3, with unresolved D. CDR3 length: 18 amino acids. V was shortened by 1 base and J by 2 bases, with 18 bases between the two germline ends. Germline V gives CDR1 MNHEY, CDR2 SMNVEV (reference sequence).

The CDR3 DNA follows: TGTGCCAGCAGTTTTGGGACAGGAATCCTCCCACCTAATTCACCCCTCCACTTT. It translates to CASSFGTGILPPNSPLHF. The J gene is TRBJ1-6, the V gene TRBV27; 8 bases are shared with TRBD1. The CDR3 length is 18 residues. Germline-derived CDR1 and CDR2 are MNHEY and SMNVEV (reference sequence). Trimming took 3 bases from V and 6 from J; bases not matched to a gene: 13.

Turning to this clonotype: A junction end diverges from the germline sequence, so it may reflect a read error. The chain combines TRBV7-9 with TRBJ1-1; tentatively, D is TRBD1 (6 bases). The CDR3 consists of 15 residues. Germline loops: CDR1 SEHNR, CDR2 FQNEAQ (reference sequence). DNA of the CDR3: TGTGCCAGCAGCTTAACTGGGAGGGGGAACACTGAAGCTCTCTTT. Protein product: CASSLTGRGNTEALF. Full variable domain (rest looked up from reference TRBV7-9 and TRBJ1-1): DTGVSQNPRHKITKRGQNVTFRCDPISEHNRLYWYRQTLGQGPEFLTYFQNEAQLEKSRLLSDRFSAERPKGSFSTLEIQRTEQGDSAMYLCASSLTGRGNTEALFGQGTRLTVV.

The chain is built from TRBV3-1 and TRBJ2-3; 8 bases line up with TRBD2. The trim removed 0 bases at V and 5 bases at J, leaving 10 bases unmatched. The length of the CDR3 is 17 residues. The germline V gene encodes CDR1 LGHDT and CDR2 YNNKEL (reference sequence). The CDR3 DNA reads TGTGCCAGCAGCCAAGATTCCCTCAGAAGCGGGGGAGATACGCAGTATTTT. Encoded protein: CASSQDSLRSGGDTQYF.

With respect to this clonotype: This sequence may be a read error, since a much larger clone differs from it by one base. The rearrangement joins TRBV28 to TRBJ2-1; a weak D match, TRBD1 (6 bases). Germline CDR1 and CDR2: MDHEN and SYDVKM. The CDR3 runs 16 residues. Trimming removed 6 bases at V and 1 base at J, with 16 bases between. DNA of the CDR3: TGTGCCAGCAGCCAGACAGGCTATAGATCCTACAATGAGCAGTTCTTC. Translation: CASSQTGYRSYNEQFF.

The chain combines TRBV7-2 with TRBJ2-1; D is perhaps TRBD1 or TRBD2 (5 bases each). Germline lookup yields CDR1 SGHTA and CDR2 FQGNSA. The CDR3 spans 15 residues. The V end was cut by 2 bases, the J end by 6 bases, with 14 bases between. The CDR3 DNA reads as TGTGCCAGCAGCTTACTCAGGGCGGAGGTCAATGAGCAGTTCTTC. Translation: CASSLLRAEVNEQFF.

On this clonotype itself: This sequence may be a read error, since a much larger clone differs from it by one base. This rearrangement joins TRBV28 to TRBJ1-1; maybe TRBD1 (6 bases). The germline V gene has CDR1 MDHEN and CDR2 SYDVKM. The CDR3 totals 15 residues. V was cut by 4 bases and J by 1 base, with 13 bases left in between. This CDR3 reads CASSCATGTNTEAFF. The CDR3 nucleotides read TGTGCCAGCAGTTGTGCTACAGGGACGAACACTGAAGCTTTCTTT.

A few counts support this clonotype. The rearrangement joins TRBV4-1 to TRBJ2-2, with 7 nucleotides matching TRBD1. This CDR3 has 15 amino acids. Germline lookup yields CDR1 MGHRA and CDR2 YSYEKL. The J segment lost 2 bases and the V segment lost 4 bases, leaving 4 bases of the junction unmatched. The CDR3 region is CASSRKGANTGELFF. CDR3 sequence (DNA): TGCGCCAGCAGCCGAAAGGGGGCAAACACCGGGGAGCTGTTTTTT.

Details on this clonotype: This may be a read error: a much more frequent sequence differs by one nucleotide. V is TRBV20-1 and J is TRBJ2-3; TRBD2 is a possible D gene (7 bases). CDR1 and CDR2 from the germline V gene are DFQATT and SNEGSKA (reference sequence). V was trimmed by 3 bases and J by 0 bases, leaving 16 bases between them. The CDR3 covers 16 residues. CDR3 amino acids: CSASPSGGHSTDTQYF. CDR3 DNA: TGCAGTGCTAGCCCATCGGGGGGACATAGCACAGATACGCAGTATTTT.

CDR3 amino acids: CAISERTSGSTNTQYF. The CDR3 DNA is TGTGCCATCAGTGAGCGGACTAGCGGGTCAACAAATACGCAGTATTTT. The chain joins TRBV10-3 to TRBJ2-3; 11 bases map to TRBD2. The CDR3 spans 16 residues. V was clipped by 2 bases and J by 7 bases; unmatched bases: 8. Germline CDR1 is ENHRY and CDR2 is SYGVKD.

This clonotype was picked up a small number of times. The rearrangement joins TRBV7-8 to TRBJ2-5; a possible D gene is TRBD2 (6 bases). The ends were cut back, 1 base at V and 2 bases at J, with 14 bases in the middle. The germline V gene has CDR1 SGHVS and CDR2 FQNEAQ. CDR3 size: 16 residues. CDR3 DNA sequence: TGTGCCAGCAGCTTAGGCCTCGGTGGGGGGCAAGAGACCCAGTACTTC. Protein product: CASSLGLGGGQETQYF. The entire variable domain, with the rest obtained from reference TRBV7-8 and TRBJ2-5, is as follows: GAGVSQSPRYKVAKRGQDVALRCDPISGHVSLFWYQQALGQGPEFLTYFQNEAQLDKSGLPSDRFFAERPEGSVSTLKIQRTQQEDSAVYLCASSLGLGGGQETQYFGPGTRLLVL.

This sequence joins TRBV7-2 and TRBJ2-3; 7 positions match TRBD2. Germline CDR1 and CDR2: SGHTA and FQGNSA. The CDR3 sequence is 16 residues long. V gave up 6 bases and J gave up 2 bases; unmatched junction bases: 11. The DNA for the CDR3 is TGTGCCAGCAGGGCTGCCCGGGACTACATCACAGATACGCAGTATTTT. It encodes CASRAARDYITDTQYF.

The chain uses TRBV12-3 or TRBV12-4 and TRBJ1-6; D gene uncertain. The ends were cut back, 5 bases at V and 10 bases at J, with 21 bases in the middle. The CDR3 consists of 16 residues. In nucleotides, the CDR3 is TGTGCCAGCAGTCCCAACGACGGGCACGGAAGATCACCCCTCCACTTT. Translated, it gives CASSPNDGHGRSPLHF.

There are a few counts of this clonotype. CDR3 bases: TGCAGTGCTATCCTAGCGGGTACCTACGAGCAGTACTTC. Translating it yields CSAILAGTYEQYF. The rearrangement joins TRBV20-1 to TRBJ2-7; TRBD2 matches 8 bases. The CDR3 spans 13 residues. CDR1 and CDR2 from the germline V gene are DFQATT and SNEGSKA (reference sequence). Trimming removed 4 bases from V and 2 bases from J; junction bases left unmatched: 4.